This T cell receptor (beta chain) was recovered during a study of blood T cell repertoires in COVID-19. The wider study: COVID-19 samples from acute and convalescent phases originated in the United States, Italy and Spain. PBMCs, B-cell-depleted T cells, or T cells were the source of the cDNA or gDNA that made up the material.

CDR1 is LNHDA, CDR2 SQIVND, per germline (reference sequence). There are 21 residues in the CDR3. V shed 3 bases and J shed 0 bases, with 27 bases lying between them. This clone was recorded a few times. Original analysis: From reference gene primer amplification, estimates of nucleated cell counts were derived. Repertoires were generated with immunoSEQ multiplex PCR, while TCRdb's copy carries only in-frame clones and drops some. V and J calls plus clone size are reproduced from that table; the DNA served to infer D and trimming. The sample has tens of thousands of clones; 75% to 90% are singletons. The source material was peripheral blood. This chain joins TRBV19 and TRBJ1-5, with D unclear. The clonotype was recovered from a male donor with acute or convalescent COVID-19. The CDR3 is CASSMALMWATSHHSNQPQHF. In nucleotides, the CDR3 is TGTGCCAGTAGTATGGCGTTGATGTGGGCCACATCCCATCATAGCAATCAGCCCCAGCATTTT.